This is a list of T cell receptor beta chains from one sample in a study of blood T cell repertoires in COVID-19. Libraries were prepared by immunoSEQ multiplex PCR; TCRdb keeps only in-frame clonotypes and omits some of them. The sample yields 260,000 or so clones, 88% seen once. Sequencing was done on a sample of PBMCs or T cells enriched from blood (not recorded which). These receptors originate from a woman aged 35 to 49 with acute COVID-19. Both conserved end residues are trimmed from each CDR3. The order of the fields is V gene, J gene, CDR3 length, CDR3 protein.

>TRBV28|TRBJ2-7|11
ASRKTGGDEQY
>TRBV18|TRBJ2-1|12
ASSRDRAYNEQF
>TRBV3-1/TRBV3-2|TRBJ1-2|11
ASTLGREGGYT
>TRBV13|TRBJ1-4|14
ASSHGTELANEKLF
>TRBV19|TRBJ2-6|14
ASTAGTVSGANVLT
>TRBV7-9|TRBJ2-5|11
ASSRSGGETQY
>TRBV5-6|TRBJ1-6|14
ASEAWLAGLSSPLH
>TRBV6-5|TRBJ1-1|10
ASRPVLGAAF
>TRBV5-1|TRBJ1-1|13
ASSPNTGENTEAF
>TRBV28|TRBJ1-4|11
ASSPQGTAKLF